This T cell receptor (beta chain) was profiled in a study of beta chain features in type 1 diabetes. This clone came up a few times. Its target is unknown. Expressed TCRB transcripts were sequenced, since all the RNA that had been isolated was reverse transcribed. Average reads for naive, central memory and regulatory T cell samples were several million. Here immunoSEQ multiplex PCR was the method, and the copy in TCRdb shows in-frame clones only, minus some. The sample holds roughly 350,000 clones, around a tenth seen once. Sorting with CD45RO/CCR7/CD25/CD127/CD95/CD27 yielded naive, central memory, regulatory and stem-like memory CD4+ cells. Every sorted population was more than 95% pure. The CDR3 covers 16 residues. The V end was cut by 4 bases, the J end by 0 bases, with 16 bases between. Germline V CDR1 and CDR2: SGHRS, YFSETQ. Study-level points and caveats: A potential influence of HLA type upon TCRB rearrangement remained unresolved herein. People with Type 1 diabetes carried modestly yet significantly shorter TCRB CDR3s in all four CD4+ subsets.

The sequenced sample was central memory CD4+ T cells from blood. This receptor was taken from a man between 25 and 39 years old with type 1 diabetes. The chain couples TRBV5-1 to TRBJ1-1; D is uncertain. CDR3 bases: TGCGCCAGCAGCCCGTTCGGGGAGAGCATGAACACTGAAGCTTTCTTT. Encoded protein: CASSPFGESMNTEAFF.